The text below deals with one T cell receptor (beta chain). This table comes from immunoSEQ multiplex PCR, and its TCRdb copy is limited to in-frame clones, with some not included. Here the sample spans a few hundred thousand clones, 80% to 90% being singletons. Germline lookup yields CDR1 SNHLY and CDR2 FYNNEI. After removal of 6 bases from V and 4 bases from J, the junction contained 3 bases not matched to a gene. The CDR3 contains 12 residues. This entry belongs to a study of blood T cell repertoires in COVID-19. Study background: PBMCs, B-cell-depleted T cells, or T cells were the source of the cDNA or gDNA that made up the material.

The origin of this receptor is a man aged 18 to 30 with acute COVID-19. The sequencing sample was made of PBMCs or T cells enriched from blood (not recorded which). The rearrangement joins TRBV2 to TRBJ2-7; 7 bases agree with TRBD2. The CDR3 bases are TGTGCCAGCAGGGGCGGGGGATACGAGCAGTACTTC. Its protein product is CASRGGGYEQYF.